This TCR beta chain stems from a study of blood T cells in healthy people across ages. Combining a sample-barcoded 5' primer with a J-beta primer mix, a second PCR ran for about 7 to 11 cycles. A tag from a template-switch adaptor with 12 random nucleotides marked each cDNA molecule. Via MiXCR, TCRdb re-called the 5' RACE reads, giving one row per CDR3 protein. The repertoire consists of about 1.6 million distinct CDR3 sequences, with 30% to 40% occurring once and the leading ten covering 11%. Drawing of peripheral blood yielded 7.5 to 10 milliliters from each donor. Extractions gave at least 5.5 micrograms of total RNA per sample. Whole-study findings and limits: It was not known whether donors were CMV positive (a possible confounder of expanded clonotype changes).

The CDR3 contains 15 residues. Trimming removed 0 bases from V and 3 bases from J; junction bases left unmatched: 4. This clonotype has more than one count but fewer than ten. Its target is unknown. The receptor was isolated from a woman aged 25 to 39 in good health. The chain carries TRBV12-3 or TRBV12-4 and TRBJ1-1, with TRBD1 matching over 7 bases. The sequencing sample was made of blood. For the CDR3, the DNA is TGTGCCAGCAGTTTAGCCACAGGGGTTGACACTGAAGCTTTCTTT. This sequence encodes CASSLATGVDTEAFF.